These 7 T cell receptor beta chains were sequenced from one sample in a study of tumor T cells in aggressive B-cell lymphoma. TCRdb keeps only in-frame clones here, not all; method: immunoSEQ multiplex PCR. The sample contains approximately 2,500 clones, 91% of which appear only once. The specimen was tumor tissue. These receptors originate from an adult with diffuse large B cell lymphoma.

The gene calls are TRBV7-2 and TRBJ1-5, with D hard to call. The germline CDR1 and CDR2 sequences are SGHTA and FQGNSA. The germline V and J ends were trimmed by 1 base and 6 bases, with 7 bases remaining between them. This CDR3 spans 13 amino acids. CDR3 sequence reads: CASSLDRFQPQHF. The DNA of the CDR3 is TGTGCCAGCAGCTTAGATCGTTTTCAGCCCCAGCATTTT. Based on the CDR3 plus reference TRBV7-2 and TRBJ1-5, the full variable domain is GAGVSQSPSNKVTEKGKDVELRCDPISGHTALYWYRQSLGQGLEFLIYFQGNSAPDKSGLPSDRFSAERTGGSVSTLTIQRTQQEDSAVYLCASSLDRFQPQHFGDGTRLSIL.

V is TRBV2 and J is TRBJ1-2; the D gene is possibly TRBD1 (5 bases). The V and J ends lost 10 bases and 5 bases respectively, with 17 bases between them. CDR3 length: 13 amino acids. Germline V gene sequence: CDR1 SNHLY, CDR2 FYNNEI. CDR3 nucleotide sequence: TGTGCCATCATTGAGGGATCAGGGTATGGCTACACCTTC. It specifies CAIIEGSGYGYTF.

This chain uses TRBV10-3 with TRBJ1-2, with D maybe TRBD1 (5 bases). Trimming cost V 4 bases and J 6 bases, with 9 bases left between them. Germline assignment: CDR1 ENHRY and CDR2 SYGVKD. The CDR3 has 12 amino acids. This chain's CDR3 is CAISVGGDGYTF. DNA of the CDR3: TGTGCCATCAGTGTAGGAGGGGATGGCTACACCTTC.

V is TRBV29-1 and J is TRBJ2-7, with no clear D. The CDR3 totals 12 residues. Per the germline V gene, CDR1 is SQVTM and CDR2 is ANQGSEA. The V gene lost 6 bases and the J gene lost 1 base, with 10 bases spanning the gap. The CDR3 region is CSVVFLSYEQYF. In nucleotides, the CDR3 is TGCAGCGTCGTGTTCCTGTCCTACGAGCAGTACTTC.

V usage is TRBV19 and J usage is TRBJ1-1; TRBD1 aligns across 8 bases. The V gene's germline CDR1 is LNHDA and CDR2 SQIVND (reference sequence). After removal of 5 bases from V and 6 bases from J, the junction contained 11 bases not matched to a gene. This CDR3 is built from 15 residues. The CDR3 region is CASSPRWTGRAEAFF. In nucleotides, the CDR3 is TGTGCCAGTAGTCCGAGGTGGACAGGGCGCGCTGAAGCTTTCTTT.

V gene TRBV2 combines with J gene TRBJ2-5, with 7 bases lining up with TRBD1. Germline V gene sequence: CDR1 SNHLY, CDR2 FYNNEI. The CDR3 totals 13 residues. V gave up 3 bases and J gave up 2 bases; unmatched junction bases: 0. The CDR3 sequence is CASSDRGQETQYF. The CDR3 DNA is TGTGCCAGCAGTGACAGGGGGCAAGAGACCCAGTACTTC. Supplemented by reference TRBV2 and TRBJ2-5, the full variable domain reads EPEVTQTPSHQVTQMGQEVILRCVPISNHLYFYWYRQILGQKVEFLVSFYNNEISEKSEIFDDQFSVERPDGSNFTLKIRSTKLEDSAMYFCASSDRGQETQYFGPGTRLLVL.

This chain connects TRBV28 to TRBJ1-2; TRBD1 matches at 7 bases. From germline, CDR1 is MDHEN and CDR2 SYDVKM. The CDR3 consists of 13 residues. The V and J ends lost 8 bases and 8 bases, in that order; junction bases with no gene match: 11. The CDR3 is CASGLTGESGYTF. As DNA, the CDR3 is TGTGCCAGCGGCCTAACAGGGGAGTCGGGCTACACCTTC.